This T cell receptor (beta chain) appears in the sequencing data of a study of response to subunit inactivated influenza vaccine. General study findings and limits: Few additional T cells are recruited per seasonal influenza vaccination, authors suggested.

This clonotype occurred a few times. Its antigen is still unknown. The V and J ends lost 5 bases and 0 bases, in that order; junction bases with no gene match: 6. This CDR3 region has 15 residues. Each CDR3 protein is one row after TCRdb ran MiXCR on the RT-PCR reads. The sample consists of some 500,000 distinct CDR3 sequences, around 25% of them appearing once. The TCR sequence derives from a man aged 50-60 years who received an inactivated influenza vaccine. The rearrangement links TRBV12-3 or TRBV12-4 to TRBJ1-1; TRBD1 matches at 7 bases. This specimen consisted of CD4+ T cells sorted from PBMCs, obtained about 5 days after vaccination. CDR3 region: CASSQGQLMNTEAFF. The DNA for the CDR3 is TGTGCCAGCAGTCAGGGACAGCTAATGAACACTGAAGCTTTCTTT.